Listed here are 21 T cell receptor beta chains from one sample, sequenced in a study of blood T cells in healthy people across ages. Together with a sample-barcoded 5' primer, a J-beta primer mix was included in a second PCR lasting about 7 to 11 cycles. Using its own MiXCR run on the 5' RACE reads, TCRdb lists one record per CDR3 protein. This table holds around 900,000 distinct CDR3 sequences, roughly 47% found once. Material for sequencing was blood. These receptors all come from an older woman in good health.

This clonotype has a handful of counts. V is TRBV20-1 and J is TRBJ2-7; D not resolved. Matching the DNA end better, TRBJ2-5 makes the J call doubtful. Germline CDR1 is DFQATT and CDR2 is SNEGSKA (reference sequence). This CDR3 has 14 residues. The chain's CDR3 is CSAADSAAEETQYF. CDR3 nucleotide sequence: TGCAGTGCCGCCGACTCGGCGGCGGAAGAGACCCAGTACTTC.

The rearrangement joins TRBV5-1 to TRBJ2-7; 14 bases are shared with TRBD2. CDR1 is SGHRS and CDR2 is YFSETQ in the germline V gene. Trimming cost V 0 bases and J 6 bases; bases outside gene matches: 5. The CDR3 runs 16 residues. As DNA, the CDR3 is TGCGCCAGCAGCTTGGGGGGACTAGCGGGAGTTCGCGAGCAGTACTTC. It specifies CASSLGGLAGVREQYF.

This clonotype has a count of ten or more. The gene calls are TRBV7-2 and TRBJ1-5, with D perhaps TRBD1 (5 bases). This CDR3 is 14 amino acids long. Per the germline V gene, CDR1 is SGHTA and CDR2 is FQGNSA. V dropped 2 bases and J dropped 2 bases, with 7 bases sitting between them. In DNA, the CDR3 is TGTGCCAGCAGCTTACGGGGGGGCAATCAGCCCCAGCATTTT. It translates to CASSLRGGNQPQHF.

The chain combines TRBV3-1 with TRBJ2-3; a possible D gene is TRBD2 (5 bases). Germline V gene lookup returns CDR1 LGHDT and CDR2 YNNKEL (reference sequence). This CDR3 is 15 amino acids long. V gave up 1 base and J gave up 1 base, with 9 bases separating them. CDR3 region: CASSQATRGTDTQYF. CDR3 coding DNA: TGTGCCAGCAGCCAAGCGACGCGGGGCACAGATACGCAGTATTTT.

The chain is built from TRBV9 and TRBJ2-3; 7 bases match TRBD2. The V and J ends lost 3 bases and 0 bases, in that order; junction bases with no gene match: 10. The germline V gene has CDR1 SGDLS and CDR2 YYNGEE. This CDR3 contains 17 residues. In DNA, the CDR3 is TGTGCCAGCAGCGGCCCGGGAGGTACCTCTAGCACAGATACGCAGTATTTT. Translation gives CASSGPGGTSSTDTQYF.

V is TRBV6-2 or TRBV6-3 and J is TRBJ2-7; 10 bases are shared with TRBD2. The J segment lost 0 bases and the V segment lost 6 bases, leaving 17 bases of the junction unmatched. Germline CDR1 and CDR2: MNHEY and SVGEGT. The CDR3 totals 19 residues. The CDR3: CASSRPTINSGRSSYEQYF. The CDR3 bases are TGTGCCAGCAGCCGCCCGACGATAAATAGCGGGAGGTCCTCCTACGAGCAGTACTTC.

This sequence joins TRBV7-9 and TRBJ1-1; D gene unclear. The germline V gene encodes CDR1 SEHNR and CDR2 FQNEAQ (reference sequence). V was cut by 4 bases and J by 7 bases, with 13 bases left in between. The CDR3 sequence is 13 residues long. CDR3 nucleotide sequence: TGTGCCAGCAGCTCTACTTCCTCGGGTGAAGCTTTCTTT. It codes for CASSSTSSGEAFF.

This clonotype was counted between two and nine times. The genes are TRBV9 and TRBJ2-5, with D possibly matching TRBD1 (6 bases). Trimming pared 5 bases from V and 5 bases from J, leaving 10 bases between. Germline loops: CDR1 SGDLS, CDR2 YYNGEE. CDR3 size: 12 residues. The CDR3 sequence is CASSAGEETQYF. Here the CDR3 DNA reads TGTGCCAGCAGTGCAGGGGAGGAGACCCAGTACTTC.

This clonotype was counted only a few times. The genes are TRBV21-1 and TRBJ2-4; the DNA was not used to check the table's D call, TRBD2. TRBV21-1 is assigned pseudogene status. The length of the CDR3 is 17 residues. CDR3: CASSNRAAALAKNIQYF. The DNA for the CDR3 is TGTGCCAGCAGTAACAGGGCCGCCGCCCTAGCCAAAAACATTCAGTACTTC.

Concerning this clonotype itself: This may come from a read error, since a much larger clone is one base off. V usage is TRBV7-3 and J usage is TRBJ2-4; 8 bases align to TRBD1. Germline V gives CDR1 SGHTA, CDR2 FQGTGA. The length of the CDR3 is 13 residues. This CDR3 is CASSSGTGNILYF. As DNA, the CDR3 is TGTGCCAGCAGTTCCGGGACAGGAAACATTCTGTACTTC.

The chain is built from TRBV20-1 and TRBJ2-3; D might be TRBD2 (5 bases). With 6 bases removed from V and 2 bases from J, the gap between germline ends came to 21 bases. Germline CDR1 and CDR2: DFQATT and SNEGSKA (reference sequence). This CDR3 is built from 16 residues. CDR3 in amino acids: CSADYRLERITDTQYF. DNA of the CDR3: TGCAGTGCAGACTACCGCTTGGAGCGGATCACAGATACGCAGTATTTT.

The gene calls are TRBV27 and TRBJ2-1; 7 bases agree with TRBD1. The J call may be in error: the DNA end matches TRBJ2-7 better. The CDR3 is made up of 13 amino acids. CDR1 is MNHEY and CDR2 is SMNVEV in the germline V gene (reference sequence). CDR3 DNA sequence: TGTGCCAGCAGCATTATGACAGGGTGCGAGCAGTACTTC. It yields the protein CASSIMTGCEQYF.

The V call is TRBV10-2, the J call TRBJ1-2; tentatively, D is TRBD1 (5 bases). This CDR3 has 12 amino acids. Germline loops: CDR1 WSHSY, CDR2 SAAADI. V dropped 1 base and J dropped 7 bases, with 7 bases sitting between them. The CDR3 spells CASSEWGRGYTF. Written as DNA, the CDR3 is TGCGCCAGCAGTGAGTGGGGACGTGGCTACACCTTC.

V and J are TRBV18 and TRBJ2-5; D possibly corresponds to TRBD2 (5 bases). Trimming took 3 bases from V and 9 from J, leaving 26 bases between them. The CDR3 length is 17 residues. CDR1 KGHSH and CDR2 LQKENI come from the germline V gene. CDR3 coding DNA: TGTGCCAGCTCACCCCGGGATGGGCCGGCCAGCTTCATAGCCCAGTACTTC. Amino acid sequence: CASSPRDGPASFIAQYF.

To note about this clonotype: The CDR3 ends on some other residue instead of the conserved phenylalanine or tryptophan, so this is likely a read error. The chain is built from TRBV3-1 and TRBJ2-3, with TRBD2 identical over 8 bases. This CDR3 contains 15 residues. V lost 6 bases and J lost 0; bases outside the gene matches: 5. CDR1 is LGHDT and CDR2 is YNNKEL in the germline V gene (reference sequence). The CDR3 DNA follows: TGTGCCAGCAGGATGAGCGGGGGTAGCACAGATACGCAGTATTTG. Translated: CASRMSGGSTDTQYL.

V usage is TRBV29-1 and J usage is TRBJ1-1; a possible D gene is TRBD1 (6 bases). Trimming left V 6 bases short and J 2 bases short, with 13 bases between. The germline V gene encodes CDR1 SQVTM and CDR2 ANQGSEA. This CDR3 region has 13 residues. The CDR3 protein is CSVPGQSNTEAFF. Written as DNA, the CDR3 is TGCAGCGTACCCGGACAGTCTAACACTGAAGCTTTCTTT.

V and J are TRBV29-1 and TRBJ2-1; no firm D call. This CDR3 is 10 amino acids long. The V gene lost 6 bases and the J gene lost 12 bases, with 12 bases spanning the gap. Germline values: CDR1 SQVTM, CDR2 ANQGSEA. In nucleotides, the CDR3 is TGCAGCGTAATCCAGCATGGGCAGTTCTTC. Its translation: CSVIQHGQFF.

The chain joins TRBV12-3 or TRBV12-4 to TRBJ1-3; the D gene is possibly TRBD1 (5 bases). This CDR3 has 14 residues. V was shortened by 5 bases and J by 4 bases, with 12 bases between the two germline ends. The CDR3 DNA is TGTGCCAGCAGTACCCAGGGTGCCGGAAACACCATATATTTT. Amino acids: CASSTQGAGNTIYF.

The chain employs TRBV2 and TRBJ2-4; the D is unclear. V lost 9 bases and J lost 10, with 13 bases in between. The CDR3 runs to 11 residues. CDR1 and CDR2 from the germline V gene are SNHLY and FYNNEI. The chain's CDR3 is CASFGLHIQYF. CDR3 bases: TGTGCCAGTTTCGGGTTGCATATTCAGTACTTC.

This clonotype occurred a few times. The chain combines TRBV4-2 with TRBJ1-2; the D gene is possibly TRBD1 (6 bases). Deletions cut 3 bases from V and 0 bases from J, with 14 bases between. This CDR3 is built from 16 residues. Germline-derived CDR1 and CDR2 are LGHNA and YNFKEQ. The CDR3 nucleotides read TGTGCCAGCAGCCAGGGGGAGGGACACACTAACTATGGCTACACCTTC. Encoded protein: CASSQGEGHTNYGYTF.

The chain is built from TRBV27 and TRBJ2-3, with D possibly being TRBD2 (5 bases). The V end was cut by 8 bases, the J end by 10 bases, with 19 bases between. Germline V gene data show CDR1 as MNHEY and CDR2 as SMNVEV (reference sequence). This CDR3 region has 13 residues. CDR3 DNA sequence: TGTGCCAGCTTGCCCCACGGGGAGTACGCGCAGTATTTT. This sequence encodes CASLPHGEYAQYF.